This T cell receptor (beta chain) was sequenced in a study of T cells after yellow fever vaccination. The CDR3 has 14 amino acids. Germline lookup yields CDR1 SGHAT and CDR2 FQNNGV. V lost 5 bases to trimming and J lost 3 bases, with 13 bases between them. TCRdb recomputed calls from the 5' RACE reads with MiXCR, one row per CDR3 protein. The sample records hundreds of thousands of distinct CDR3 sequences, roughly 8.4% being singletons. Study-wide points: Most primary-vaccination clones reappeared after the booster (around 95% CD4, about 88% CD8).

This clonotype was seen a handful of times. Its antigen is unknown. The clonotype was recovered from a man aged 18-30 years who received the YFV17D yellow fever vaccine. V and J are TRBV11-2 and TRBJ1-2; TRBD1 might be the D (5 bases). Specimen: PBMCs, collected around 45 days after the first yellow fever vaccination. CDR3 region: CASSVSRADYGYTF. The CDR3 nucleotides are TGTGCCAGCAGCGTAAGCAGGGCTGACTATGGCTACACCTTC.